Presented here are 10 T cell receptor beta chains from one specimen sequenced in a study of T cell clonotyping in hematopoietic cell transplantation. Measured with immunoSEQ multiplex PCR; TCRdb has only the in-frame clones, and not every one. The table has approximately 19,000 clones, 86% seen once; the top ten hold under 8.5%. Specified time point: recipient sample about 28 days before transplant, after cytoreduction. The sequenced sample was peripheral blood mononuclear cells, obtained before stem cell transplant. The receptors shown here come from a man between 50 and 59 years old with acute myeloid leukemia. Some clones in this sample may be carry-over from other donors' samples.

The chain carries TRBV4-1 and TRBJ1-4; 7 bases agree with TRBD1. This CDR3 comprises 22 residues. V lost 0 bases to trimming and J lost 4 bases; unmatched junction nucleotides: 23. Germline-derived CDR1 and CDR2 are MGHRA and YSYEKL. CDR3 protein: CASSQDRHRRDRRGWDNEKLFF. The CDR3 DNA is TGCGCCAGCAGCCAAGACCGCCACCGACGGGACAGAAGGGGATGGGATAATGAAAAACTGTTTTTT.

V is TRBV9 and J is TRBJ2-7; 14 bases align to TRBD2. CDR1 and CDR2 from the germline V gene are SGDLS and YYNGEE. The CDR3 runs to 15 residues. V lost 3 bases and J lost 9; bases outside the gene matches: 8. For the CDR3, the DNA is TGTGCCAGCAGCGCCCGGGGGACTAGCGGGGGCTGGCAGTACTTC. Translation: CASSARGTSGGWQYF.

CDR3 nucleotide sequence: TGCGCCAGCAGCCAAGGACACAACTATGGCTACACCTTC. It translates to CASSQGHNYGYTF. The gene calls are TRBV4-3 and TRBJ1-2; D not resolved. Germline CDR1 is LGHNA and CDR2 is YSLEER. The length of the CDR3 is 13 residues. V was trimmed by 1 base and J by 2 bases, leaving 5 bases between them.

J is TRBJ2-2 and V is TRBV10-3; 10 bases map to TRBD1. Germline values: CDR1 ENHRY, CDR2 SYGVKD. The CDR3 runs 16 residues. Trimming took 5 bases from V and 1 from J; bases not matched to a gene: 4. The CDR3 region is CAISRDRGLNTGELFF. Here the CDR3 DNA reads TGTGCCATCAGTAGGGACAGGGGATTGAACACCGGGGAGCTGTTTTTT.

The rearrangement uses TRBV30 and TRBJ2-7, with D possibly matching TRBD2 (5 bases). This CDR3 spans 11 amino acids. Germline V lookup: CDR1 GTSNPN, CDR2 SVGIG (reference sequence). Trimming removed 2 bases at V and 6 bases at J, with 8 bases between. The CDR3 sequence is CAWSPAGEQYF. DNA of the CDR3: TGTGCCTGGAGTCCCGCGGGCGAGCAGTACTTC.

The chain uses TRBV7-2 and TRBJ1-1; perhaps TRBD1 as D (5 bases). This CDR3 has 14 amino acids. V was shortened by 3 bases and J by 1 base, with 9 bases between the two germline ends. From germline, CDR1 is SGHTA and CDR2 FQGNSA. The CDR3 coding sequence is TGTGCCAGCAGCTTTTGGGGGGGGAACACTGAAGCTTTCTTT. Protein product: CASSFWGGNTEAFF.

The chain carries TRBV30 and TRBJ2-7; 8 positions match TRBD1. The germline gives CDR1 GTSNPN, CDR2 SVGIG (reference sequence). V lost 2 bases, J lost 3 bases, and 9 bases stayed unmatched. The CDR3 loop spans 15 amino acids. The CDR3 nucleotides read TGTGCCTGGAGTCCTCCGGGACAGGCCCTCTACGAGCAGTACTTC. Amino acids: CAWSPPGQALYEQYF.

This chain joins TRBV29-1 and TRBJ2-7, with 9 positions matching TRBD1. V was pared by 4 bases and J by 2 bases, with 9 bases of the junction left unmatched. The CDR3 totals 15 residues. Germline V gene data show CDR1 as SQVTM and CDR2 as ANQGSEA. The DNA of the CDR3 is TGCAGCGTTGTCTTCTCGGGACAGGGTCCCTACGAGCAGTACTTC. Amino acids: CSVVFSGQGPYEQYF.

In DNA form, the CDR3 reads TGTGCCAGCAGCGAGGGACTACACAATGAGCAGTTCTTC. Amino acids: CASSEGLHNEQFF. V is TRBV9 and J is TRBJ2-1; 7 bases map to TRBD2. The germline V gene has CDR1 SGDLS and CDR2 YYNGEE. The CDR3 spans 13 residues. The ends lost 3 bases at V and 5 bases at J; junction bases unmatched: 2.

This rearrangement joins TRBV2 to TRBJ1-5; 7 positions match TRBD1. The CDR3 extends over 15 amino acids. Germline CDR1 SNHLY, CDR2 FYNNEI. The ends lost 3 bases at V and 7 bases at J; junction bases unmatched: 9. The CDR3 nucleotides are TGTGCCAGCAGTGAGGCCGGCAGGGGGGAACAGCCCCAGCATTTT. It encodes CASSEAGRGEQPQHF.